The rows below give T cell receptor beta chains drawn from one sample of a study of cytomegalovirus exposure and HLA in healthy donors. TCRdb keeps only in-frame clones here, not all; method: immunoSEQ multiplex PCR. The table lists roughly 77,000 clones, approximately 75% of them singletons. The sample consisted of PBMCs. The receptors come from a woman aged 40 to 55 in good health and CMV-seropositive. Both conserved end residues are part of each CDR3. The D gene is left open where the match is weak. Some rows mark clone size as missing; the rest say once, few, many or name a class of expanded clone.

CDR3: CASSLSDKQANEQYF; J: TRBJ2-7; V: TRBV4-1; size: .; D: .
CDR3: CASSVGTENQPQHF; J: TRBJ1-5; V: TRBV9; size: .; D: .
CDR3: CASSFAGIIGNTIYF; J: TRBJ1-3; V: TRBV11-2; size: .; D: .
CDR3: CASSSTGSSEQYF; J: TRBJ2-7; V: TRBV5-4; size: once; D: .
CDR3: CASSPGTSGGVLYNEQFF; J: TRBJ2-1; V: TRBV7-2; size: .; D: TRBD2
CDR3: CASRLHGGGPYNEQFF; J: TRBJ2-1; V: TRBV11-3; size: .; D: .
CDR3: CASSQGSTGGTEAFF; J: TRBJ1-1; V: TRBV7-3; size: few; D: TRBD1
CDR3: CACTSVQETQYF; J: TRBJ2-5; V: TRBV30; size: .; D: TRBD2
CDR3: CASSTRTSGSGGELFF; J: TRBJ2-2; V: TRBV5-4; size: .; D: TRBD2
CDR3: CASSPRGVEGYTF; J: TRBJ1-2; V: TRBV18; size: .; D: .
CDR3: CASSPDRVGKLFF; J: TRBJ1-4; V: TRBV13; size: .; D: TRBD1